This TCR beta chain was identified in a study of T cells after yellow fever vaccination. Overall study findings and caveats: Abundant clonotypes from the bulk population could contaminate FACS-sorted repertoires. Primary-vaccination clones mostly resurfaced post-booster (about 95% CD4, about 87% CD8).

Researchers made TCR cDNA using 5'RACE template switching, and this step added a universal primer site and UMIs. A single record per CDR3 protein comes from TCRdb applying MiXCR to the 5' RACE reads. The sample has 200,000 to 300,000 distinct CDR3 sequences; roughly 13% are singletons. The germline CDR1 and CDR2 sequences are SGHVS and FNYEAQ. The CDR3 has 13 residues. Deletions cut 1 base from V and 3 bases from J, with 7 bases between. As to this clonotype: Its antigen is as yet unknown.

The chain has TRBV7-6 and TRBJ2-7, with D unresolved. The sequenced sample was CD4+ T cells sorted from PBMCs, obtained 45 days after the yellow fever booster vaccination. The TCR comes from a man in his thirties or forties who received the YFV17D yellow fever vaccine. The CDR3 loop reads CASSLGSNYEQYF. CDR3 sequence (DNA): TGTGCCAGCAGCTTAGGTTCGAACTACGAGCAGTACTTC.